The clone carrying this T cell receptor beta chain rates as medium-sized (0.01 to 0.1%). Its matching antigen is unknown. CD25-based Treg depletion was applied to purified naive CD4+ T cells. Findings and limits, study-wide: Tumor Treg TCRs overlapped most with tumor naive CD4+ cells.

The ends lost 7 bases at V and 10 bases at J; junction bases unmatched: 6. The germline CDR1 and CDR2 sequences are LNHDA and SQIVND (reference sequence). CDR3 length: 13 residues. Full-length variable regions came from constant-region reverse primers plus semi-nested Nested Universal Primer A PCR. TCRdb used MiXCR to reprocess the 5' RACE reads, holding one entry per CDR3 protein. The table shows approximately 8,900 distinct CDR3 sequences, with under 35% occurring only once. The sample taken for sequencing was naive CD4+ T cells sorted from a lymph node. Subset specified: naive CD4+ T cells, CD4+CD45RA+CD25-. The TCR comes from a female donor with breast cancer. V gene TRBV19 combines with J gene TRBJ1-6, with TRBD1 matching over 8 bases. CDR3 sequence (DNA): TGTGCCAGTACGGACAGGGCACGGTCACCCCTCCACTTT. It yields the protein CASTDRARSPLHF.